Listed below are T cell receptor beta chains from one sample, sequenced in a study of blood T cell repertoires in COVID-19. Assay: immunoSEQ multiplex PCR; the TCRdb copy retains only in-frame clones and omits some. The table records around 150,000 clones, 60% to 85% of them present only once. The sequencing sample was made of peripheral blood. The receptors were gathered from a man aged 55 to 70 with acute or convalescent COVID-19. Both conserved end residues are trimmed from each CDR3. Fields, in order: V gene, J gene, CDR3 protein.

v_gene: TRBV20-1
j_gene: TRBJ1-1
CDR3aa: SARGPVEAF

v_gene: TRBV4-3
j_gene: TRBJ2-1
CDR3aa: ASSRTRFNEQF

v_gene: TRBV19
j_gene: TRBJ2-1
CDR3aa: ASSMRGVTGNDEQF

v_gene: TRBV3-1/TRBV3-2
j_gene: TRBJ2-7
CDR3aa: ASGTSGASYEQY

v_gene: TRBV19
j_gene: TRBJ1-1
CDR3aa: ASSFLQGNTEAF

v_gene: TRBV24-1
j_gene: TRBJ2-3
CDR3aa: ATSGQGEDTQY

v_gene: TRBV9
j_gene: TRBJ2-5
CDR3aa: ASSAQGAVETQY

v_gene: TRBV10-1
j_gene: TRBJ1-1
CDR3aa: ASGLTVAAF

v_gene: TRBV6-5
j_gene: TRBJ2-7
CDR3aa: ASSSTSGAYEQY

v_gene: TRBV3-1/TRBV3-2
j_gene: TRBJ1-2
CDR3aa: ASSQNRGRAYT

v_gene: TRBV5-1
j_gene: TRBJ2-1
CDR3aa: ASSLAREWF

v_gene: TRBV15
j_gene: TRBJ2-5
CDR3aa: ATSRDPPTSGGETQY

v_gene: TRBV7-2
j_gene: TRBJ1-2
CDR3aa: ASSLEGTGYYGYT

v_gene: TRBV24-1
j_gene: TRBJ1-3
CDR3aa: ATSDSSYSGNTIY

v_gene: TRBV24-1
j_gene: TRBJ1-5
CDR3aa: ATGPGQSNQPQH

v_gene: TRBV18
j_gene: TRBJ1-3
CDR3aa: ASSPVRDSQILSGNTIY

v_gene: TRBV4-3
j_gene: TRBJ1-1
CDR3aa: ASRADRATEAF

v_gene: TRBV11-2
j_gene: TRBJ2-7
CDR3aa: ASSFWGDMVFDEQY

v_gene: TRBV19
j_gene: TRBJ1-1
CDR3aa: ASSIEGTANTEAF

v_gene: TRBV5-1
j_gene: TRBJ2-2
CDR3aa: ASSLSGVAGELF

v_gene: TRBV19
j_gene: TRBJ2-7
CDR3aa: ASSRGDTGMGEQY

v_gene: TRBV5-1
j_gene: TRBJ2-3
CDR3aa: ASRTGQGADTQY

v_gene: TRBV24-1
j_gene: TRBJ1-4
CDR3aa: ATSDGGDEKLF